The T cell receptor beta chain under discussion was sequenced for a study of T-cell reconstitution after alpha-beta-depleted transplantation in children (dated by TCRdb to the mid-2010s). Context from the whole study: Using TCR repertoire profiling, the study followed T-cell immune reconstitution in a quantitative way in children after TCRalphabeta/CD19-depleted allogeneic hematopoietic cell transplantation.

Based on the germline V gene, the CDR1 and CDR2 sequences are SQVTM and ANQGSEA. From the cysteine up to the phenylalanine, the CDR3 has a length of 13 residues. Of the read, only the CDR3 DNA is kept; its 39 bases are in frame from base 1. Trimming costs V 4 bases and J 2 bases, and their ends lie 11 bases apart. This specimen's treatment or condition label, per the study, means: allogeneic hematopoietic cell transplantation with graft depleted of TCRalphabeta T cells and CD19 B cells. The transplant recipients were children given TCRalphabeta/CD19-depleted allogeneic hematopoietic cell grafts. Receptor amplification or capture employed PCR. The run used an Illumina HiSeq 2500. TCR libraries were prepared with molecular barcoding, using unique molecular identifiers to normalize TCRbeta repertoire quantification. In TCRdb, the public reads were trimmed at Q25 with fastp and aligned with MiXCR, with productive beta chains retained. Identical CDR3 proteins give one entry, which carries the most common genes and DNA. Across this sample there are approximately 130,000 distinct CDR3 sequences, with around a tenth seen only once. The leading ten clones occupy less than 25% of the sample.

Beyond this particular receptor, the publication reports: Hyperexpanded clone frequencies declined over subsequent months; after one year, T-cell counts and TCRbeta diversity were mostly attributed to newly produced T cells. In some patients, the high TCRbeta diversity seen at day 60 was put down to recipient T cells and intrathymic progenitors that had survived conditioning. The apparently early alphabetaT-cell count recovery about two months after transplant was reportedly dependent on only several hundred rapidly expanded clones derived from non-depleted graft cells.

This clonotype was detected ten times or more. Its recognized antigen is unknown. The input lacks base qualities; no much larger clone sits a single base away. The chain is made from TRBV29-1 and TRBJ2-5; the D gene assignment is perhaps TRBD1 or TRBD2, with each matching 5 bases. Material: PBMCs, mostly from graft donor cells, obtained 180 days after TCRalphabeta/CD19-depleted stem cell transplant. This TCR was sampled from a girl under three years old who had a stem cell transplant for combined immunodeficiency, so the T cells may come from the graft donor. In nucleotide form, the sequence is TGCAGCGTTGGAGGGGACGGGCAAGAGACCCAGTACTTC. Its product reads: CSVGGDGQETQYF. Reference TRBV29-1 and TRBJ2-5 genes cover what lies past the CDR3, so the full variable domain is SAVISQKPSRDICQRGTSLTIQCQVDSQVTMMFWYRQQPGQSLTLIATANQGSEATYESGFVIDKFPISRPNLTFSTLTVSNMSPEDSSIYLCSVGGDGQETQYFGPGTRLLVL.